Shown below are 14 T cell receptor beta chains from a single sample sequenced in a study of shared clonotypes between healthy human individuals. Method: immunoSEQ multiplex PCR; TCRdb's copy keeps in-frame clones and lacks some. There are about 530,000 clones in the sample; over 75% occur only once, and under 15% lies in the top ten. Material: PBMCs. The receptors were gathered from a woman aged 40 to 50 in good health. Some clones in this sample may be carry-over from other donors' samples.

V and J are TRBV11-2 and TRBJ2-2; D is possibly TRBD2 (6 bases). The V end was cut by 1 base, the J end by 5 bases, with 17 bases between. The germline V gene encodes CDR1 SGHAT and CDR2 FQNNGV. The CDR3 runs 17 residues. CDR3 sequence reads: CASSLVRGRRKTGELFF. CDR3 bases: TGTGCCAGCAGCTTAGTTCGTGGGAGGAGGAAAACCGGGGAGCTGTTTTTT.

This clone appeared a single time. CDR3 DNA: TGCAGCGGGGGACAGGCTTCGGAGACCCAGTACTTC. This codes for CSGGQASETQYF. This chain links TRBV29-1 with TRBJ2-5; 8 nucleotides line up with TRBD1. The CDR3 extends over 12 amino acids. Germline CDR1 SQVTM, CDR2 ANQGSEA. V shed 7 bases, J shed 5 bases, and the junction held 6 bases outside the gene matches.

The chain has TRBV5-3 and TRBJ2-7; 10 bases are a match to TRBD1. TRBV5-3 qualifies as an ORF whose function is uncertain. The CDR3 extends over 14 amino acids. Unmatched junction bases numbered 2, after V lost 0 bases and J lost 5 bases. CDR3 protein: CARSLGQGAHEQYF. The CDR3, as DNA: TGTGCCAGAAGCTTGGGACAGGGGGCCCACGAGCAGTACTTC.

The V and J genes are TRBV10-3 and TRBJ2-1, with TRBD1 identical over 9 bases. Unmatched junction bases numbered 7, after V lost 3 bases and J lost 7 bases. Per the germline V gene, CDR1 is ENHRY and CDR2 is SYGVKD. This CDR3 is built from 15 residues. The CDR3 loop is CAISDGGQGSNEQFF. DNA of the CDR3: TGTGCCATCAGTGATGGGGGACAGGGATCGAATGAGCAGTTCTTC.

With respect to this clone: The sample has other DNA sequences that encode this CDR3 too. V is TRBV7-2 and J is TRBJ1-4; D remains ambiguous. The CDR3 contains 14 residues. CDR1 and CDR2 from the germline V gene are SGHTA and FQGNSA. The V and J ends lost 0 bases and 2 bases respectively, with 4 bases between them. The CDR3: CASSLAGTNEKLFF. The CDR3 DNA follows: TGTGCCAGCAGCTTAGCAGGGACTAATGAAAAACTGTTTTTT.

This clone was counted a few times. The V call is TRBV18, the J call TRBJ2-1, with D possibly matching TRBD2 (6 bases). Deletions cut 1 base from V and 5 bases from J, with 15 bases between. Germline CDR1 KGHSH, CDR2 LQKENI. CDR3 length equals 16 residues. The CDR3 sequence: CASSPRSGWGDNEQFF. In DNA form, the CDR3 reads TGTGCCAGCTCACCACGGTCCGGGTGGGGGGACAATGAGCAGTTCTTC.

The V call is TRBV14, the J call TRBJ1-1; D is undetermined. V dropped 8 bases and J dropped 0 bases, with 4 bases sitting between them. The CDR3 is 11 amino acids. The germline V gene encodes CDR1 SGHDN and CDR2 FVKESK. CDR3 coding DNA: TGTGCCAGCGGCGTGAACACTGAAGCTTTCTTT. It codes for CASGVNTEAFF.

This rearrangement joins TRBV28 to TRBJ1-2; D remains ambiguous. Looked up from germline, CDR1 is MDHEN and CDR2 is SYDVKM. Trimming took 9 bases from V and 6 from J, leaving 14 bases between them. This CDR3 is 12 amino acids long. The CDR3 DNA follows: TGTGCCAGGGGCTCCAACTATGATGGCTACACCTTC. This sequence encodes CARGSNYDGYTF.

The V and J genes are TRBV5-1 and TRBJ2-7; TRBD1 matches at 7 bases. V trimming: 0 bases; J trimming: 8 bases; junction bases outside the gene matches: 8. Germline V gives CDR1 SGHRS, CDR2 YFSETQ. The CDR3 loop spans 14 amino acids. CDR3 amino acids: CASSLGQGGLKQYF. CDR3 nucleotide sequence: TGCGCCAGCAGCTTGGGACAGGGTGGATTGAAGCAGTACTTC.

On this clone: This clone may be a read error of a much larger clone one base away. Different DNA sequences within this sample yield the same CDR3. This chain uses TRBV25-1 with TRBJ1-1; D is perhaps TRBD1 (6 bases). V lost 6 bases, J lost 2 bases, and 16 bases lay in between. Looked up from germline, CDR1 is MGHDK and CDR2 is SYGVNS. The CDR3 runs 15 residues. The CDR3 loop reads CASRPRGGTNTEAFF. The CDR3, as DNA: TGTGCCAGCAGGCCAAGAGGGGGGACAAACACTGAAGCTTTCTTT. The variable domain in full, completed from reference TRBV25-1 and TRBJ1-1, reads EADIYQTPRYLVIGTGKKITLECSQTMGHDKMYWYQQDPGMELHLIHYSYGVNSTEKGDLSSESTVSRIRTEHFPLTLESARPSHTSQYLCASRPRGGTNTEAFFGQGTRLTVV.

Comment on this clone: This specimen includes other DNA sequences encoding the same CDR3. This chain uses TRBV5-1 with TRBJ2-5, with D possibly matching TRBD1 (6 bases). Germline assignment: CDR1 SGHRS and CDR2 YFSETQ. V gave up 0 bases and J gave up 4 bases, with 10 bases separating them. The CDR3 consists of 14 residues. The CDR3 here is CASSLAQQGETQYF. The CDR3 DNA reads TGCGCCAGCAGCTTGGCCCAACAGGGAGAGACCCAGTACTTC. Full variable domain (remainder filled in from reference TRBV5-1 and TRBJ2-5): KAGVTQTPRYLIKTRGQQVTLSCSPISGHRSVSWYQQTPGQGLQFLFEYFSETQRNKGNFPGRFSGRQFSNSRSEMNVSTLELGDSALYLCASSLAQQGETQYFGPGTRLLVL.

V usage is TRBV29-1 and J usage is TRBJ2-7; 9 nucleotides match TRBD1. V lost 6 bases, J lost 5 bases, and 8 bases stayed unmatched. The germline gives CDR1 SQVTM, CDR2 ANQGSEA. This CDR3 is 13 amino acids long. This CDR3 is CSVGTGMWDEQYF. The DNA of the CDR3 is TGCAGCGTCGGGACAGGGATGTGGGACGAGCAGTACTTC.

This clone was recorded a few times. The genes are TRBV29-1 and TRBJ2-2; D is unclear. The CDR3 extends over 12 amino acids. Trimming removed 7 bases from V and 6 bases from J, with 12 bases in between. Germline assignment: CDR1 SQVTM and CDR2 ANQGSEA. In DNA form, the CDR3 reads TGCAGCGGCCGGAACGAGCCCGGGGAGCTGTTTTTT. This sequence encodes CSGRNEPGELFF.

The chain is built from TRBV11-2 and TRBJ2-7, with D possibly matching TRBD1 (5 bases). The CDR3 spans 15 residues. Trimming shortened V by 0 bases and J by 4 bases, and 13 bases separated the two germline ends. CDR1 and CDR2 (germline): SGHAT, FQNNGV. As DNA, the CDR3 is TGTGCCAGCAGCTTAGACCTACCAGGGTGGTACGAGCAGTACTTC. Translating gives CASSLDLPGWYEQYF.